This T cell receptor (beta chain) was identified in a study of radiation and T cells in renal cell carcinoma. Time point noted: baseline pretreatment blood. Regarding treatment: 15 Gy SBRT to primary tumor, nephrectomy 4 weeks later. Sequenced by immunoSEQ multiplex PCR; TCRdb stores in-frame clones only, minus some. This sample carries 100,000 to 150,000 clones, around 84% of them seen once, and the ten largest clones take about 2.9%. This sequence was found in a woman aged 55 to 70 with renal cell carcinoma. This sample comprised blood, obtained from a patient whose treatment included radiotherapy and nephrectomy.

The CDR3 region has the DNA TGTGCCAGCGTGATCGGGACAAGGGAGTACTTC. The encoded protein is CASVIGTREYF. This chain connects TRBV25-1 to TRBJ2-7, with D possibly being TRBD1 (6 bases). From germline, CDR1 is MGHDK and CDR2 SYGVNS. Deletions cut 8 bases from V and 11 bases from J, with 16 bases between. The CDR3 loop spans 11 amino acids.